The 31 T cell receptor beta chains below all came from one sample that was sequenced in a study of cytomegalovirus exposure and HLA in healthy donors. The study ran its PCR with 60 Vbeta and 13 Jbeta primers. TCRdb keeps only in-frame clones here, not all; method: immunoSEQ multiplex PCR. This sample carries around 80,000 clones, around 60% of them seen once, and the ten largest clones take roughly 4.4%. The sequenced sample consisted of PBMCs. Receptor source: a male donor in good health and CMV-seropositive.

This sequence joins TRBV4-3 and TRBJ1-1; D may be TRBD1 (5 bases). Germline V gene sequence: CDR1 LGHNA, CDR2 YSLEER. The length of the CDR3 is 13 residues. Trimming shortened V by 3 bases and J by 4 bases, and 9 bases separated the two germline ends. CDR3 sequence: CASSQGGRTEAFF. CDR3 bases: TGCGCCAGCAGCCAGGGGGGTCGCACTGAAGCTTTCTTT.

The V call is TRBV10-3, the J call TRBJ1-2; unclear D gene. The CDR3 is 14 amino acids. Germline V gives CDR1 ENHRY, CDR2 SYGVKD. V gave up 10 bases and J gave up 0 bases, with 15 bases separating them. In DNA form, the CDR3 reads TGTGCCACGCACGATGAGGTCACTAACTATGGCTACACCTTC. It codes for CATHDEVTNYGYTF.

This sequence joins TRBV25-1 and TRBJ2-5; a weak D match, TRBD1 (6 bases). Germline assignment: CDR1 MGHDK and CDR2 SYGVNS. The CDR3 is 15 amino acids. V was pared by 4 bases and J by 4 bases, with 16 bases between. As DNA, the CDR3 is TGTGCCAGCAGTGGCCCCCCCCGACAGGCAGAGACCCAGTACTTC. This codes for CASSGPPRQAETQYF.

The genes are TRBV27 and TRBJ2-7; 8 bases match TRBD2. Trimming took 4 bases from V and 2 from J; bases not matched to a gene: 7. Germline V gene sequence: CDR1 MNHEY, CDR2 SMNVEV (reference sequence). The CDR3 length is 15 residues. CDR3 residues: CASSSPGTRAYEQYF. In DNA, the CDR3 is TGTGCCAGCAGTTCGCCCGGGACTAGGGCCTACGAGCAGTACTTC.

The J gene is TRBJ2-7, the V gene TRBV28; a possible D gene is TRBD2 (5 bases). Per the germline V gene, CDR1 is MDHEN and CDR2 is SYDVKM. Trimming pared 11 bases from V and 0 bases from J, leaving 11 bases between. The CDR3 has 12 amino acids. In DNA, the CDR3 is TGTGCCCACGGGATCAGCTCCTACGAGCAGTACTTC. Its protein product is CAHGISSYEQYF.

The rearrangement joins TRBV28 to TRBJ2-2, with 7 bases fitting TRBD1. This CDR3 has 14 residues. In germline, CDR1 is MDHEN, CDR2 SYDVKM. V shed 6 bases, J shed 5 bases, and the junction held 6 bases outside the gene matches. CDR3 loop: CASRQGQLTGELFF. The CDR3 DNA reads TGTGCCAGCAGACAGGGACAGCTTACCGGGGAGCTGTTTTTT.

The chain employs TRBV4-2 and TRBJ2-7, with D perhaps matching TRBD2 (6 bases). The CDR3 is 15 amino acids. Germline CDR1 LGHNA, CDR2 YNFKEQ. The V end lost 1 base, the J end lost 0 bases, and 10 bases lay between the germline ends. CDR3 DNA sequence: TGTGCCAGCAGCCAAGGACGGGGGAGCTCCTACGAGCAGTACTTC. It is translated as CASSQGRGSSYEQYF.

The rearrangement uses TRBV5-1 and TRBJ2-5, with D perhaps TRBD2 (6 bases). Trimming took 0 bases from V and 3 from J, leaving 9 bases between them. Germline assignment: CDR1 SGHRS and CDR2 YFSETQ. There are 14 residues in the CDR3. The CDR3 coding sequence is TGCGCCAGCAGCTTGGGGGGCGGGAAAGAGACCCAGTACTTC. As protein: CASSLGGGKETQYF.

The rearrangement joins TRBV6-5 to TRBJ2-5, with 11 bases matching TRBD2. There are 15 residues in the CDR3. The J segment lost 1 base and the V segment lost 5 bases, leaving 3 bases of the junction unmatched. Germline values: CDR1 MNHEY, CDR2 SVGAGI. DNA of the CDR3: TGTGCCAGCAGTCGACTAGCGGGGCGCCAAGAGACCCAGTACTTC. As protein: CASSRLAGRQETQYF.

V is TRBV29-1 and J is TRBJ2-5; no clear D gene. Trimming removed 3 bases at V and 2 bases at J, with 13 bases between. Germline V gene data show CDR1 as SQVTM and CDR2 as ANQGSEA. The CDR3 loop spans 14 amino acids. The CDR3 is CSVEGLRMQETQYF. CDR3 in DNA: TGCAGCGTTGAGGGCCTCCGGATGCAAGAGACCCAGTACTTC.

This rearrangement joins TRBV10-3 to TRBJ1-1; weak D call: TRBD1 (6 bases). The CDR3 totals 14 residues. With 5 bases removed from V and 1 base from J, the gap between germline ends came to 11 bases. Per the germline V gene, CDR1 is ENHRY and CDR2 is SYGVKD. CDR3 protein: CAISPATGNTEAFF. DNA for the CDR3: TGTGCCATCAGTCCGGCGACAGGGAACACTGAAGCTTTCTTT.

The J gene is TRBJ2-2, the V gene TRBV5-1; D not certain. Trimming removed 0 bases at V and 3 bases at J, with 6 bases between. CDR3 size: 14 residues. CDR1 and CDR2 from the germline V gene are SGHRS and YFSETQ. The CDR3 here is CASSLVRYTGELFF. The CDR3, as DNA: TGCGCCAGCAGCTTGGTACGGTACACCGGGGAGCTGTTTTTT. Full variable domain (missing parts from reference TRBV5-1 and TRBJ2-2): KAGVTQTPRYLIKTRGQQVTLSCSPISGHRSVSWYQQTPGQGLQFLFEYFSETQRNKGNFPGRFSGRQFSNSRSEMNVSTLELGDSALYLCASSLVRYTGELFFGEGSRLTVL.

The rearrangement links TRBV5-4 to TRBJ2-1; TRBD2 matches 9 bases. CDR1 is SGHNT and CDR2 is YYREEE in the germline V gene (reference sequence). The CDR3 covers 17 residues. V lost 4 bases, J lost 4 bases, and 12 bases stayed unmatched. CDR3: CASSGGVAGVSYNEQFF. The CDR3, as DNA: TGTGCCAGCAGCGGGGGAGTAGCGGGGGTGTCGTACAATGAGCAGTTCTTC.

This clone was counted once. V and J are TRBV7-6 and TRBJ1-4, with a possible D match to TRBD1 (6 bases). This CDR3 has 12 residues. V was clipped by 9 bases and J by 4 bases, with 9 bases between them. Germline-derived CDR1 and CDR2 are SGHVS and FNYEAQ. The CDR3 sequence: CASGQLNEKLFF. As DNA, the CDR3 is TGTGCCAGTGGACAGCTTAATGAAAAACTGTTTTTT.

The V and J genes are TRBV28 and TRBJ1-6, with 7 bases fitting TRBD1. Trimming cost V 5 bases and J 8 bases; bases outside gene matches: 15. Germline CDR1 is MDHEN and CDR2 is SYDVKM. The CDR3 length is 17 residues. CDR3 sequence reads: CASSRRRGRRSHSPLHF. CDR3 nucleotide sequence: TGTGCCAGCAGTCGAAGGAGGGGGCGTAGGTCGCATTCACCCCTCCACTTT.

The chain has TRBV28 and TRBJ2-6, with D hard to call. V was cut by 3 bases and J by 0 bases, with 6 bases left in between. The CDR3 has 15 amino acids. Germline V gene lookup returns CDR1 MDHEN and CDR2 SYDVKM. CDR3 residues: CASSFMFSGANVLTF. CDR3 sequence (DNA): TGTGCCAGCAGTTTTATGTTCTCTGGGGCCAACGTCCTGACTTTC.

The chain joins TRBV5-4 to TRBJ2-7; TRBD1 matches at 9 bases. The CDR3 runs to 14 residues. Germline-derived CDR1 and CDR2 are SGHNT and YYREEE (reference sequence). Losses at the gene ends were 3 bases for V and 5 bases for J; bases not matched to a gene: 6. In DNA, the CDR3 is TGTGCCAGCAGCTGGAGGACAGGGGAGGACGAGCAGTACTTC. Amino acid sequence: CASSWRTGEDEQYF.

The V gene is TRBV6-1, the J gene TRBJ2-2; 8 bases are a match to TRBD1. This CDR3 has 15 residues. Unmatched junction bases numbered 4, after V lost 2 bases and J lost 5 bases. Per germline, CDR1 MNHNS and CDR2 SASEGT. The CDR3 nucleotides read TGTGCCAGCAGTGAAAGTAACAGGGGGACCGGGGAGCTGTTTTTT. Its protein is CASSESNRGTGELFF.

This clone was counted between two and nine times. The V call is TRBV30, the J call TRBJ2-7; tentative D call: TRBD1 (6 bases). Germline loops: CDR1 GTSNPN, CDR2 SVGIG (reference sequence). The CDR3 covers 14 residues. V gave up 4 bases and J gave up 4 bases, with 17 bases separating them. CDR3 region: CAWNKETGRYEQYF. CDR3 nucleotide sequence: TGTGCCTGGAATAAGGAGACAGGCAGATACGAGCAGTACTTC.

The J gene is TRBJ1-2, the V gene TRBV6-4; 8 nucleotides match TRBD1. This CDR3 is built from 15 residues. With V trimmed by 9 bases and J by 2 bases, 11 bases remained unmatched. Per germline, CDR1 MRHNA and CDR2 SNTAGT. In DNA form, the CDR3 reads TGTGCCAGTTCTTCCGGGACAGGATTGAACTATGGCTACACCTTC. As protein: CASSSGTGLNYGYTF.

The chain recombines TRBV7-6 with TRBJ1-4, with D unresolved. Germline CDR1 and CDR2: SGHVS and FNYEAQ. The length of the CDR3 is 16 residues. The ends were cut back, 5 bases at V and 3 bases at J, with 16 bases in the middle. CDR3 nucleotide sequence: TGTGCCAGCAGCCCTGTAAGGGAGTACGCTAATGAAAAACTGTTTTTT. As protein: CASSPVREYANEKLFF.

This clone was found a few times. The rearrangement uses TRBV6-5 and TRBJ2-7, with 11 bases matching TRBD2. Germline V gives CDR1 MNHEY, CDR2 SVGAGI. This CDR3 is 15 amino acids long. V shed 6 bases and J 2 bases; nucleotides not matched to a gene: 6. CDR3 residues: CASSPTSGGPYEQYF. The CDR3 nucleotides are TGTGCCAGCAGCCCCACTAGCGGGGGTCCCTACGAGCAGTACTTC.

The rearrangement links TRBV23-1 to TRBJ2-5; unclear D gene. TRBV23-1 is labeled an ORF, and its function is uncertain. With 7 bases removed from V and 1 base from J, the gap between germline ends came to 16 bases. The CDR3 covers 15 residues. The chain's CDR3 is CASTWADKTQETQYF. The CDR3 DNA follows: TGCGCCAGCACCTGGGCCGACAAAACCCAAGAGACCCAGTACTTC.

The gene calls are TRBV30 and TRBJ2-2; 7 bases match TRBD1. Germline V gene lookup returns CDR1 GTSNPN and CDR2 SVGIG (reference sequence). This CDR3 comprises 12 residues. The V and J ends lost 2 bases and 6 bases, in that order; junction bases with no gene match: 0. The CDR3 DNA is TGTGCCTGGAGTCAGGGGGCCGGGGAGCTGTTTTTT. Translated: CAWSQGAGELFF.

Remarks on this clone: One end of the junction does not line up with germline, which may come from a read error. V and J are TRBV7-7 and TRBJ2-1, with 7 positions matching TRBD2. CDR3 length equals 16 residues. The V gene's germline CDR1 is SSHAT and CDR2 FNYEAQ (reference sequence). The CDR3 DNA reads as TGTGCTAGCAGCCCGCGGGGCGGGAGCTTAAGCAATGAGCAGTTCTTC. This gives the protein CASSPRGGSLSNEQFF.

This clone was recorded once. The chain carries TRBV28 and TRBJ2-7, with 8 positions matching TRBD1. The V and J ends lost 7 bases and 8 bases, in that order; junction bases with no gene match: 7. CDR1 is MDHEN, CDR2 SYDVKM, per germline. The CDR3 is made up of 12 amino acids. The DNA for the CDR3 is TGTGCCAGCACAAGGACAGGGCGACAGCAGTACTTC. It encodes CASTRTGRQQYF.

V gene TRBV29-1 combines with J gene TRBJ2-5; 9 bases fit TRBD1. The V and J ends lost 1 base and 7 bases, in that order; junction bases with no gene match: 4. In germline, CDR1 is SQVTM, CDR2 ANQGSEA. There are 13 residues in the CDR3. CDR3 sequence reads: CSVEVGQGGTQYF. The CDR3 nucleotides read TGCAGCGTTGAAGTGGGACAGGGCGGGACCCAGTACTTC.

This clone was observed a few times. The rearrangement uses TRBV30 and TRBJ1-3; TRBD1 might be the D (5 bases). V lost 3 bases and J lost 3, with 30 bases in between. In germline, CDR1 is GTSNPN, CDR2 SVGIG (reference sequence). CDR3 size: 20 residues. The CDR3 sequence is CAWRPGPKGRSRKGGNTIYF. As DNA, the CDR3 is TGTGCCTGGAGACCAGGGCCGAAAGGCCGGTCGCGGAAAGGTGGAAACACCATATATTTT. Drawing the rest from reference TRBV30 and TRBJ1-3, the complete variable domain is SQTIHQWPATLVQPVGSPLSLECTVEGTSNPNLYWYRQAAGRGLQLLFYSVGIGQISSEVPQNLSASRPQDRQFILSSKKLLLSDSGFYLCAWRPGPKGRSRKGGNTIYFGEGSWLTVV.

V usage is TRBV30 and J usage is TRBJ2-5; D perhaps matches TRBD2 (5 bases). Germline V CDR1 and CDR2: GTSNPN, SVGIG (reference sequence). V shed 4 bases and J shed 5 bases, with 14 bases lying between them. The CDR3 is 13 residues long. DNA of the CDR3: TGTGCCTGGAACGTAAAAGGCGGGGAGACCCAGTACTTC. The encoded protein is CAWNVKGGETQYF.

This clone showed up just a few times. This chain uses TRBV7-2 with TRBJ1-5, with no clear D. The length of the CDR3 is 14 residues. Germline CDR1 reads SGHTA; CDR2 reads FQGNSA. Trimming removed 5 bases from V and 5 bases from J, with 13 bases in between. CDR3 nucleotide sequence: TGTGCCAGCAGCCGGGAGAGAGTGGATCAGCCCCAGCATTTT. It encodes CASSRERVDQPQHF.

V is TRBV6-1 and J is TRBJ1-1; D is possibly TRBD1 (5 bases). The germline V and J ends were trimmed by 2 bases and 4 bases, with 14 bases remaining between them. This CDR3 contains 15 residues. Germline lookup yields CDR1 MNHNS and CDR2 SASEGT. The chain's CDR3 is CASSEWSRGSTEAFF. CDR3 in DNA: TGTGCCAGCAGTGAATGGTCCCGGGGGAGCACTGAAGCTTTCTTT.